This T cell receptor (beta chain) emerged from a study of CXCR3-negative and CXCR3-positive naive CD8 T cells. Study-level background: Sequencing yielded 150 million or so TRB reads, roughly 1.5 +/- 0.3 million per library.

General study results and limits: CXCR3-positive naive cells had more hydrophobic TRB CDR3s than CXCR3-negative naive cells.

Germline V gives CDR1 SGHRS, CDR2 YFSETQ. The CDR3 runs to 16 residues. Points on this clonotype: The antigen remains undetermined.

The libraries of TRB cDNA were constructed through 5' RACE using UMI labels. After re-calling the 5' RACE reads, TCRdb lists one entry per CDR3 protein, DNA absent. The listing records some 150,000 distinct CDR3 sequences. V and J are TRBV5-1 and TRBJ2-5; TCRdb's D gene call, TRBD1, goes unchecked for lack of DNA. Sequencing input: naive CXCR3+ CD8+ T cells from blood. The subset was: CD45RO-CCR7+CD27+CD95- naive CD8+ T cells expressing CXCR3 (TNR3+). The receptor was isolated from a human donor in good health. Some clones in this sample may be carry-over from other donors' samples. Here the CDR3 reads CASSLEWGGGEETQYF.